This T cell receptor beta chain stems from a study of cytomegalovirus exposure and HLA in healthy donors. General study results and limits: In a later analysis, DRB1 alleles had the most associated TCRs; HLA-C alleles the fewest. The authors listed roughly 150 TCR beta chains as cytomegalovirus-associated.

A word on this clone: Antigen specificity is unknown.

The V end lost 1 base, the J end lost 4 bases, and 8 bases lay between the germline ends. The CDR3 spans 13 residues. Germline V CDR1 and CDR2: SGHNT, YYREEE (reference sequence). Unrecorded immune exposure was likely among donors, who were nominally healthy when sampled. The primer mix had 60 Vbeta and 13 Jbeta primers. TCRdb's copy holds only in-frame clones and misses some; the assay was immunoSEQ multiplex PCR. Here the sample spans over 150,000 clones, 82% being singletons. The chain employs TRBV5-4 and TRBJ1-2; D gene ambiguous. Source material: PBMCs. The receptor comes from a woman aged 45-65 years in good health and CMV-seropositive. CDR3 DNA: TGTGCCAGCAGCTTGCGGGTTGGCTATGGCTACACCTTC. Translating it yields CASSLRVGYGYTF.